Included here is one T cell receptor (beta chain) sequence, with context. Its antigen is not known. In replicate PCRs of sorted subsets, roughly 190 ng DNA, approximately 30,000 T cell genomes, was used. Study processing details: Filtering differed for immunoSEQ, which gave only junction sequences without quality scores. The data were produced by immunoSEQ multiplex PCR, yet TCRdb's version contains in-frame clones alone and is incomplete. The V and J calls and clone size are taken from that table; D and trimming were inferred from the DNA. The sample lists fewer than 2.5 million clones, under 95% occurring once. This CDR3 is 18 amino acids long. Germline V gene data show CDR1 as LGHNA and CDR2 as YSLEER. V was trimmed by 1 base and J by 0 bases, leaving 15 bases between them. This sample was taken from a study of shared clonotypes between healthy human individuals. General observations from the study: At large depth, rarefaction still showed sorted-subset sequencing to be incomplete.

Everyone who donated was a Caucasian adult who lived in Nashville, Tennessee. This TCR came from a young man in good health. Some clones in this sample may be carry-over from other donors' samples. Specimen: naive CD4+ T cells from PBMCs. The subset was: CD45RA+ positively selected. The chain is built from TRBV4-3 and TRBJ2-2; D unclear. The CDR3 region has the DNA TGCGCCAGCAGCCAAGTTTCGGACCGGGTCACGAACACCGGGGAGCTGTTTTTT. It specifies CASSQVSDRVTNTGELFF.